These 25 T cell receptor beta chains were all obtained from the same sample, sequenced in a study of CD8+ T cells in alopecia areata. Extracted from the samples, RNA was reverse transcribed into cDNA to serve as the sequencing template. Sequencing used immunoSEQ multiplex PCR; TCRdb keeps in-frame clones, though not all of them. The sample counts about 110,000 clones, none seen once; the ten largest own roughly 21%. Sequencing was performed on lesional skin. Source of these receptors: a C3H/HeJ mouse with alopecia areata. This line is of MHC haplotype H2-k.

This clone was counted only a few times. Mouse names are used for the genes. The CDR3 end falls 4 residues outside the read, so it is completed with the germline J gene. The rearrangement joins TRBV13-1 to TRBJ2-7; the match to TRBD1 covers 9 bases. Per germline, CDR1 NSHNY and CDR2 SYGAGN. This CDR3 comprises 15 residues. The trim removed 0 bases at V and 3 bases at J, leaving 4 bases unmatched. The part of the CDR3 DNA that was read is TGTGCCAGCAGTGATGCAGGGGACAGGGACTAT. This gives the protein CASSDAGDRDY. Given in full, the CDR3 is CASSDAGDRDYEQYF.

The table lists this clone with a few counts. The junction departs from the called germline gene at one end, perhaps through a read error. Mouse gene names and germline throughout. Read data end 4 residues before the CDR3 end; the end is taken from the germline J gene. This chain uses TRBV13-2 with TRBJ2-5, with 12 bases fitting TRBD2. The length of the CDR3 is 15 residues. Germline V lookup: CDR1 NNHNN, CDR2 SYGAGS (reference sequence). Incomplete CDR3 DNA: TGTGCCAGCGGGGATGGGGACTGGGGGGAAGAC. Its protein product is CASGDGDWGED. The complete CDR3 protein is CASGDGDWGEDTQYF.

Concerning this clone itself: Germline and genes here are mouse. Sequencing ends 4 residues short of the CDR3 end; the germline J gene provides the rest. The J gene is TRBJ1-4, the V gene TRBV13-3, with 8 bases matching TRBD1. Germline loops: CDR1 NNHDY, CDR2 SYVADS. The CDR3 covers 17 residues. V dropped 1 base and J dropped 0; count of bases not matched to a gene: 5. This CDR3 is CASSDPGGAISNERLFF. The sequenced part of the CDR3 DNA is TGTGCCAGCAGTGATCCAGGGGGCGCGATTTCCAACGAA.

A note on this clone: Mouse names are used for the genes. Read coverage stops 4 residues before the CDR3 terminus; the germline J gene supplies the remainder. The rearrangement uses TRBV13-1 and TRBJ2-5, with 9 positions matching TRBD2. The CDR3 extends over 15 amino acids. Per the germline V gene, CDR1 is NSHNY and CDR2 is SYGAGN. CDR3 bases read: TGTGCCAGCAGTGACTGGGGGGGATTGGAAGAC. Protein: CASSDWGGLED. The CDR3, in full, reads CASSDWGGLEDTQYF.

This clone was recorded a few times. Gene and germline names: mouse. The CDR3 DNA, read in part, is TGTGCTAGCAGTAGAGATCCCCCAGGGAGGACCTAT. This sequence encodes CASSRDPPGRTY. The entire CDR3 reads CASSRDPPGRTYEQYF. The genes are TRBV17 and TRBJ2-7, with D maybe TRBD1 (5 bases). The read gets to within 4 residues of the CDR3 end, and the germline J gene fills in the rest. Germline V CDR1 and CDR2: MNHDT, YYDKIL. The ends were cut back, 0 bases at V and 2 bases at J, with 14 bases in the middle. The CDR3 runs to 16 residues.

This clone turned up a few times. Gene and germline names: mouse. Read data end 4 residues before the CDR3 end; the end is taken from the germline J gene. V usage is TRBV13-3 and J usage is TRBJ2-7, with TRBD2 matching over 7 bases. Unmatched junction bases numbered 3, after V lost 0 bases and J lost 3 bases. There are 14 residues in the CDR3. CDR1 NNHDY and CDR2 SYVADS come from the germline V gene. Here the CDR3 reads CASSDDNWGYEQYF. CDR3 DNA (partial): TGTGCCAGCAGTGATGATAACTGGGGCTAT.

Only a few counts were recorded for this clone. The protein listed by TCRdb differs at residue 12 from the translated DNA, so the DNA translation is shown. Here the gene names and germline are mouse. The read is 3 residues too short to cover the CDR3 end, so that end is filled in from the germline J gene. This chain uses TRBV31 with TRBJ1-3, with D perhaps matching TRBD1 (6 bases). Germline V CDR1 and CDR2: GKSSPN, SITVG. V was pared by 1 base and J by 0 bases, with 10 bases between. This CDR3 is 15 amino acids long. CDR3 loop: CAWSPNRVSGNTLYF. The sequenced part of the CDR3 DNA is TGTGCCTGGAGTCCTAACAGGGTTTCTGGAAATACG.

This clone has just a few counts. The genes and germline here are from mouse. The read stops 4 residues short of the end of the CDR3; the missing end is completed from the germline J gene. The chain couples TRBV13-3 to TRBJ2-7, with D possibly TRBD1 on 6 matching bases. The ends were cut back, 0 bases at V and 0 bases at J, with 10 bases in the middle. Looked up from germline, CDR1 is NNHDY and CDR2 is SYVADS. This CDR3 comprises 15 residues. Incomplete CDR3 DNA: TGTGCCAGCAGTGATGCGAACAGGGACTCCTAT. Translation gives CASSDANRDSY. The CDR3 reads in full as CASSDANRDSYEQYF.

As to this clone: The gene symbols are mouse symbols. The sequenced CDR3 bases are TGTGCCAGGGACAGGGAC. Translating gives CARDRD. The CDR3 in full is CARDRDDYTF. The chain recombines TRBV19 with TRBJ1-2, with TRBD1 matching over 8 bases. The missing CDR3 end, 4 residues past where the read stops, is filled in from the germline J gene. Germline CDR1 reads FNHDT; CDR2 reads SITEND (reference sequence). The CDR3 has 10 residues.

This clone was seen a handful of times. The genes and germline here are from mouse. The read halts 4 residues ahead of the CDR3 end, with the missing end drawn from the germline J gene. The rearrangement joins TRBV1 to TRBJ2-2, with TRBD1 as a possible D gene (5 bases). V dropped 0 bases and J dropped 0 bases, with 11 bases sitting between them. This CDR3 is built from 17 residues. Germline V gene sequence: CDR1 NSQYPW, CDR2 LRSPGD (reference sequence). The part of the CDR3 DNA that was read is TGCACCTGCAGTGCAGATCGGCAGGGAGCAAACACCGGG. Protein: CTCSADRQGANTG. The full CDR3 sequence reads CTCSADRQGANTGQLYF.

Details on this clone: The gene names here belong to mouse. The sequence runs out 4 residues before the end of the CDR3; the remainder is reconstructed from the germline J gene. V usage is TRBV19 and J usage is TRBJ1-1, with D possibly matching TRBD1 (5 bases). Germline CDR1 FNHDT, CDR2 SITEND (reference sequence). The V end lost 2 bases, the J end lost 4 bases, and 12 bases lay between the germline ends. This CDR3 region has 14 residues. CDR3 in amino acids: CASSMRGRGTEVFF. The CDR3 DNA, read in part, is TGTGCCAGCAGTATGAGGGGAAGGGGCACA.

This clone appeared a few times. Gene names and germline match the mouse. The read ends 4 residues shy of where the CDR3 ends; the end is completed using the germline J gene. The chain carries TRBV13-3 and TRBJ2-3; 8 bases line up with TRBD1. The junction had 9 bases not matched to a gene; V was cut back by 0 bases and J by 3 bases. Germline CDR1 reads NNHDY; CDR2 reads SYVADS. The CDR3 is 17 residues long. The sequenced part of the CDR3 DNA is TGTGCCAGCAGTGATGCATCAAGGACAGGGCGGGCAGAA. It codes for CASSDASRTGRAE. The entire CDR3 is CASSDASRTGRAETLYF.

With regard to this clone: Mouse names are used for the genes. From the germline J gene comes the end of the CDR3, since the read stops 4 residues before it. The chain couples TRBV1 to TRBJ2-4, with 14 bases fitting TRBD2. Germline CDR1 reads NSQYPW; CDR2 reads LRSPGD (reference sequence). This CDR3 region has 15 residues. The CDR3 protein is CTCRGTGGALNTLYF. CDR3 bases read: TGCACCTGCAGGGGGACTGGGGGGGCGCTGAAC.

A few counts support this clone. Gene labels here are mouse ones. Coverage ceases 4 residues before the CDR3 finishes, and the germline J gene fills in the end. The V and J genes are TRBV13-3 and TRBJ1-1; 7 nucleotides align to TRBD1. This CDR3 has 15 amino acids. Germline CDR1 NNHDY, CDR2 SYVADS. Unmatched junction bases numbered 6, after V lost 4 bases and J lost 0 bases. Incomplete CDR3 DNA: TGTGCCAGCAGTTCCGGGACAGACTCAAACACA. This sequence encodes CASSSGTDSNT. The full CDR3 reads CASSSGTDSNTEVFF.

A word on this clone: Gene names denote mouse genes. The CDR3 extends 4 residues past the end of the read, so its final part is completed from the germline J gene. The chain links TRBV13-1 to TRBJ1-4; weak D call: TRBD1 (6 bases). Trimming pared 0 bases from V and 4 bases from J, leaving 10 bases between. The CDR3 loop spans 15 amino acids. Germline V gene lookup returns CDR1 NSHNY and CDR2 SYGAGN. The chain's CDR3 is CASSDAGHLNERLFF. Incomplete CDR3 DNA: TGTGCCAGCAGTGATGCGGGACACCTCAACGAA.

As to this clone: Mouse germline and gene names are used. The read is 4 residues too short to cover the CDR3 end, so that end is filled in from the germline J gene. The chain recombines TRBV13-2 with TRBJ2-1; 8 bases map to TRBD2. The V gene's germline CDR1 is NNHNN and CDR2 SYGAGS (reference sequence). Trimming cost V 5 bases and J 2 bases; bases outside gene matches: 0. The CDR3 covers 13 residues. CDR3 bases read: TGTGCCAGCGGACTGGGGGACTATGCT. This encodes CASGLGDYA. The full CDR3 protein is CASGLGDYAEQFF.

This clone has more than one count but fewer than ten. All gene names here are mouse names. The sequenced fragment ends 4 residues before the CDR3 boundary, so the rest is inferred from the germline J gene. The gene calls are TRBV1 and TRBJ2-4; D is possibly TRBD1 (5 bases). There are 16 residues in the CDR3. The germline V and J ends were trimmed by 2 bases and 2 bases, with 14 bases remaining between them. Germline V gene lookup returns CDR1 NSQYPW and CDR2 LRSPGD (reference sequence). Partial CDR3 DNA: TGCACCTGCAGTGCACGCCAGGGAGGTAATCAAAAC. It codes for CTCSARQGGNQN. In full, the CDR3 is CTCSARQGGNQNTLYF.

This clone appeared a few times. Gene names and germline refer to mouse. Sequencing ends 4 residues short of the CDR3 end; the germline J gene provides the rest. This chain uses TRBV1 with TRBJ2-1; the D gene is possibly TRBD1 (5 bases). Germline CDR1 NSQYPW, CDR2 LRSPGD (reference sequence). Trimming took off 4 bases at V and 2 bases at J, with 9 bases between the two ends. The CDR3 covers 14 residues. The chain's CDR3 is CTCSGRDDYAEQFF. The sequenced part of the CDR3 DNA is TGCACCTGCAGTGGCAGGGATGACTATGCT.

Of note for this clone: Germline and genes: mouse. The DNA ends 4 residues before the CDR3 does, and the rest of the CDR3 is filled in from the germline J gene. The V call is TRBV14, the J call TRBJ1-1, with a possible D match to TRBD1 (6 bases). The CDR3 length is 14 residues. V lost 5 bases and J lost 0, with 11 bases in between. The V gene's germline CDR1 is SGHDT and CDR2 FRDEAV. The CDR3: CASRAGQPNTEVFF. CDR3 DNA, as far as it was read: TGTGCCAGCAGAGCGGGACAACCAAACACA.

Details on this clone: The gene names given are mouse names. With the read ending 4 residues before the CDR3 end, the germline J gene is used to fill in that end. The chain has TRBV13-3 and TRBJ1-4, with no clear D. Between the trimmed V and J ends, which lost 1 base and 0 bases, there was a span of 10 bases. CDR3 size: 16 residues. CDR1 and CDR2 from the germline V gene are NNHDY and SYVADS. The CDR3 loop reads CASSDTRHISNERLFF. Partial CDR3 DNA: TGTGCCAGCAGTGATACCAGACATATTTCCAACGAA.

Worth noting for this clone: The listed genes are named as in mouse. The read finishes 4 residues shy of the CDR3 end, and the germline J gene is used to complete it. The J gene is TRBJ2-1, the V gene TRBV13-3; possible D gene TRBD1, 6 bases. Germline CDR1 is NNHDY and CDR2 is SYVADS. Trimming left V 8 bases short and J 0 bases short, with 12 bases between. The CDR3 is 14 residues long. CDR3: CARQGRDNYAEQFF. The part of the CDR3 DNA that was read is TGTGCCAGACAGGGTAGGGATAACTATGCT.

This clone was seen a few times. Gene names refer to mouse genes. The part of the CDR3 DNA that was read is TGCACCTGCAGTGCCCGACAGGGAGGGACCGGG. Its translation: CTCSARQGGTG. The whole CDR3 sequence is CTCSARQGGTGQLYF. The chain couples TRBV1 to TRBJ2-2; 7 bases align to TRBD1. The read is 4 residues too short to cover the CDR3 end, so that end is filled in from the germline J gene. This CDR3 has 15 residues. CDR1 is NSQYPW, CDR2 LRSPGD, per germline (reference sequence). The V and J ends lost 3 bases and 5 bases, in that order; junction bases with no gene match: 6.

This clone appeared a few times. Gene names and germline refer to mouse. The CDR3 goes on 4 residues after the read ends, and that part is filled in from the germline J gene. The chain combines TRBV1 with TRBJ2-5; 10 bases fit TRBD2. Looked up from germline, CDR1 is NSQYPW and CDR2 is LRSPGD (reference sequence). The J segment lost 2 bases and the V segment lost 2 bases, leaving 4 bases of the junction unmatched. The CDR3 totals 16 residues. The DNA read from the CDR3 is TGCACCTGCAGTGCACTGGGGGGGCGCCGCCAAGAC. As protein: CTCSALGGRRQD. The full CDR3 reads CTCSALGGRRQDTQYF.

This clone was seen only a few times. Genes and germline are mouse. The read ends 4 residues early relative to the CDR3; the germline J gene fills the gap. The V and J genes are TRBV1 and TRBJ2-4; TRBD2 agrees at 14 bases. From germline, CDR1 is NSQYPW and CDR2 LRSPGD (reference sequence). CDR3 size: 17 residues. The CDR3: CTCSADGTGGARNTLYF. CDR3 DNA, as far as it was read: TGCACCTGCAGTGCAGATGGGACTGGGGGGGCGCGAAAC.

Points on this clone: The gene symbols are mouse symbols. Sequencing ends 4 residues short of the CDR3 end; the germline J gene provides the rest. The chain couples TRBV31 to TRBJ2-1; D perhaps matches TRBD1 (6 bases). Germline CDR1 reads GKSSPN; CDR2 reads SITVG. The CDR3 length is 12 residues. CDR3 amino acids: CAWSSTGAEQFF. The CDR3 bases that were read are TGTGCCTGGAGTTCCACAGGGGCT.